A selection of T cell receptor beta chains follows, all from one sample in a study of vaccination and CD4 T cells after COVID-19. TCRdb recomputed calls from the PCR reads with MiXCR, one row per CDR3 protein. Among some 25,000 distinct CDR3 sequences listed, around 28% were seen once. Antigens of these TCRs are unknown. Material: CD4+ T cells from blood, cultured in vitro, obtained about 7 months after SARS-CoV-2 vaccination. All receptors come from a human donor who had recovered from COVID-19. The CDR3 runs from the conserved cysteine through the conserved F or W. D genes are given only for firm matches. Expanded clones are given a class, and other clones once, few, many or no size at all.

size	D	J	V	CDR3	DNA
few	NA	TRBJ1-1	TRBV20-1	CSGRDVPEAFF	TGCAGTGGCAGGGATGTGCCTGAAGCTTTCTTT
few	TRBD2	TRBJ2-5	TRBV20-1	CSGAGREETQYF	TGCAGTGGAGCGGGAAGGGAAGAGACCCAGTACTTC
few	NA	TRBJ2-3	TRBV4-1	CASSQQYTEGTDTQYF	TGCGCCAGCAGCCAACAATACACCGAGGGCACAGATACGCAGTATTTT
few	TRBD1	TRBJ2-2	TRBV20-1	CSVGTGWAGELFF	TGCAGTGTCGGGACAGGGTGGGCCGGGGAGCTGTTTTTT
NA	NA	TRBJ2-4	TRBV6-2/TRBV6-3	CASSSGTGARNIQYF	TGTGCCAGCAGTTCCGGGACGGGAGCTAGGAACATTCAGTACTTC
NA	NA	TRBJ2-1	TRBV20-1	CSASIPGSLGNEQFF	TGCAGTGCTAGTATTCCCGGGAGTTTAGGGAATGAGCAGTTCTTC
few	NA	TRBJ1-5	TRBV30	CAWSVGGNQPQHF	TGTGCCTGGAGTGTAGGGGGCAATCAGCCCCAGCATTTT
NA	TRBD1	TRBJ2-5	TRBV5-1	CASSAGGQETQYF	TGCGCCAGCAGCGCAGGGGGTCAAGAGACCCAGTACTTC
NA	NA	TRBJ2-3	TRBV24-1	CATSDYPSDTQYF	TGTGCCACCAGTGATTACCCCTCAGATACGCAGTATTTT
NA	NA	TRBJ2-5	TRBV28	CASSRQSQETRYF	TGTGCCAGCAGCCGGCAGAGCCAAGAGACCCGGTACTTC
NA	TRBD2	TRBJ2-7	TRBV6-5	CASSYSGGRAWEQYF	TGTGCCAGCAGTTACTCCGGGGGGAGGGCCTGGGAGCAGTACTTC
few	TRBD2	TRBJ2-1	TRBV7-3	CASSIRLAGNNEQFF	TGTGCCAGCAGTATAAGACTAGCGGGAAACAATGAGCAGTTCTTC
NA	NA	TRBJ2-3	TRBV21-1	CASSIRDQEAVTQYF	TGTGCCAGCAGCATCCGGGACCAAGAGGCGGTTACGCAGTATTTT
few	NA	TRBJ2-3	TRBV7-9	CASTEGTTSTDTQYF	TGTGCCAGCACAGAGGGGACAACTAGCACAGATACGCAGTATTTT
NA	NA	TRBJ2-7	TRBV28	CASSLGAIYEQYF	TGTGCCAGCAGTCTGGGTGCTATCTACGAGCAGTACTTC
NA	NA	TRBJ2-7	TRBV21-1	CASRSGGYEQYF	TGTGCCAGCAGAAGCGGGGGCTACGAGCAGTACTTC
NA	NA	TRBJ2-3	TRBV5-5	CASRSPKGDTQYF	TGTGCCAGCAGAAGCCCCAAAGGGGATACGCAGTATTTT
few	NA	TRBJ2-3	TRBV5-4	CASSSEGTESTDTQYF	TGTGCCAGCAGCTCGGAGGGGACAGAGAGCACAGATACGCAGTATTTT
NA	NA	TRBJ2-5	TRBV5-4	CASSLGGRRETQYF	TGTGCCAGCAGCTTGGGGGGGAGGAGAGAGACCCAGTACTTC
NA	NA	TRBJ1-2	TRBV19	CATRPGRNNYGYTF	TGTGCCACCCGGCCGGGCCGAAATAACTATGGCTACACCTTC
few	NA	TRBJ2-5	TRBV7-9	CASSLRVWADQETQYF	TGTGCCAGCAGCTTAAGAGTCTGGGCAGACCAAGAGACCCAGTACTTC
NA	NA	TRBJ1-1	TRBV20-1	CSADRGLLNTEAFF	TGCAGTGCGGATCGGGGCCTTTTGAACACTGAAGCTTTCTTT
few	TRBD2	TRBJ2-3	TRBV20-1	CSARDLASGGGDTQYF	TGCAGTGCTAGAGATTTGGCTAGCGGCGGAGGGGATACGCAGTATTTT
NA	NA	TRBJ2-7	TRBV11-2	CASSFSIDEQYF	TGTGCCAGCAGCTTCTCGATCGACGAGCAGTACTTC
NA	NA	TRBJ1-2	TRBV6-2/TRBV6-3	CASNSGASGYTF	TGTGCCAGCAATAGTGGGGCGAGTGGCTACACCTTC
NA	NA	TRBJ2-3	TRBV5-4	CASSLSSSSSTDTQYF	TGTGCCAGCAGCTTGTCAAGCAGCTCGAGCACAGATACGCAGTATTTT
NA	NA	TRBJ2-3	TRBV27	CASSLGIGSDTQYF	TGTGCCAGCAGTTTAGGTATTGGGTCAGATACGCAGTATTTT
few	NA	TRBJ2-3	TRBV20-1	CSARDLGRGADTQYF	TGCAGTGCTAGAGATCTCGGGAGAGGGGCAGATACGCAGTATTTT
NA	TRBD1	TRBJ2-7	TRBV6-2/TRBV6-3	CASSYSTGGYEQYF	TGTGCCAGCAGTTACTCGACAGGGGGCTACGAGCAGTACTTC
few	NA	TRBJ2-7	TRBV21-1	CASPTHVAGASSYEQYF	TGTGCCAGCCCGACCCACGTGGCGGGAGCCAGCTCCTACGAGCAGTACTTC
NA	TRBD1	TRBJ2-7	TRBV4-1	CASSTRQGEYREQYF	TGCGCCAGCAGCACCCGACAGGGGGAGTATCGCGAGCAGTACTTC
NA	NA	TRBJ2-7	TRBV4-3	CASSQDVSWGGTSYEQYF	TGCGCCAGCAGCCAAGATGTGAGTTGGGGAGGCACCTCATACGAGCAGTACTTC
few	NA	TRBJ1-2	TRBV20-1	CSASGFGGGVGYTF	TGCAGTGCTAGTGGGTTCGGGGGCGGCGTCGGCTACACCTTC
few	NA	TRBJ2-5	TRBV6-4	CASSDSSLEETQYF	TGTGCCAGCAGTGACTCGTCTCTAGAAGAGACCCAGTACTTC
medium-sized	NA	TRBJ2-5	TRBV6-1	CASSDQETQYF	TGTGCCAGCAGTGACCAAGAGACCCAGTACTTC
NA	NA	TRBJ1-6	TRBV6-5	CASSYSSVGGAGSPLHF	TGTGCCAGCAGTTACTCGAGTGTCGGTGGGGCGGGTTCACCCCTCCACTTT
few	NA	TRBJ2-3	TRBV7-3	CASRLEDTQYF	TGTGCCAGCCGATTGGAAGATACGCAGTATTTT
many	NA	TRBJ2-5	TRBV15	CATSRPLRQETQYF	TGTGCCACCAGCAGGCCGCTGCGCCAAGAGACCCAGTACTTC
NA	TRBD2	TRBJ2-5	TRBV4-2	CASSEGLAQETQYF	TGTGCCAGCAGCGAAGGACTAGCCCAAGAGACCCAGTACTTC
NA	TRBD2	TRBJ2-7	TRBV6-1	CASSGGTSGSHEQYF	TGTGCCAGCAGTGGGGGGACTAGCGGGAGCCACGAGCAGTACTTC
few	NA	TRBJ2-7	TRBV4-1	CASSQTELSSYEQYF	TGCGCCAGCAGCCAAACGGAACTGAGCTCCTACGAGCAGTACTTC
few	NA	TRBJ2-1	TRBV27	CASSQRSLNEQFF	TGTGCCAGCAGTCAGCGGAGCCTCAATGAGCAGTTCTTC
NA	NA	TRBJ2-5	TRBV12-3/TRBV12-4	CASSDGSSGGPQETQYF	TGTGCCAGCAGTGACGGGAGCAGTGGGGGGCCCCAAGAGACCCAGTACTTC
NA	NA	TRBJ2-5	TRBV28	CASRDSMYQETQYF	TGTGCCAGCAGGGACAGTATGTACCAAGAGACCCAGTACTTC
NA	NA	TRBJ2-5	TRBV2	CASSERTVLNQETQYF	TGTGCCAGCAGTGAGCGGACAGTTCTTAACCAAGAGACCCAGTACTTC
NA	NA	TRBJ1-5	TRBV27	CASSPRGGWSQPQHF	TGTGCCAGCAGTCCCCGGGGGGGTTGGTCTCAGCCCCAGCATTTT
NA	TRBD1	TRBJ2-7	TRBV20-1	CSAREARGLEYPYF	TGCAGTGCTAGAGAGGCCAGGGGGCTCGAATACCCGTACTTC
NA	NA	TRBJ2-5	TRBV6-2/TRBV6-3	CASSRRETQYF	TGTGCCAGCAGTCGCCGCGAGACCCAGTACTTC
NA	NA	TRBJ1-2	TRBV28	CASSFSDYGYTF	TGTGCCAGCAGTTTCTCAGACTATGGCTACACCTTC
NA	TRBD1	TRBJ2-2	TRBV20-1	CSANTRDRVTGELFF	TGCAGTGCTAATACCCGGGACAGGGTCACCGGGGAGCTGTTTTTT
NA	TRBD2	TRBJ2-3	TRBV29-1	CSVVRGLAGDTQYF	TGCAGCGTTGTACGCGGACTAGCAGGAGATACGCAGTATTTT
NA	TRBD2	TRBJ2-7	TRBV5-1	CASRPGGFYEQYF	TGCGCCAGCAGGCCGGGAGGATTCTACGAGCAGTACTTC
few	NA	TRBJ2-7	TRBV6-1	CASSRGTGGSYEQYF	TGTGCCAGCAGTAGAGGAACAGGCGGCTCCTACGAGCAGTACTTC
NA	NA	TRBJ1-2	TRBV5-5	CASRMGPADYGYTF	TGTGCCAGCAGAATGGGACCGGCGGACTATGGCTACACCTTC
few	NA	TRBJ2-1	TRBV20-1	CSAGARPPLDF	TGCAGTGCTGGGGCCCGGCCCCCCCTTGACTTC